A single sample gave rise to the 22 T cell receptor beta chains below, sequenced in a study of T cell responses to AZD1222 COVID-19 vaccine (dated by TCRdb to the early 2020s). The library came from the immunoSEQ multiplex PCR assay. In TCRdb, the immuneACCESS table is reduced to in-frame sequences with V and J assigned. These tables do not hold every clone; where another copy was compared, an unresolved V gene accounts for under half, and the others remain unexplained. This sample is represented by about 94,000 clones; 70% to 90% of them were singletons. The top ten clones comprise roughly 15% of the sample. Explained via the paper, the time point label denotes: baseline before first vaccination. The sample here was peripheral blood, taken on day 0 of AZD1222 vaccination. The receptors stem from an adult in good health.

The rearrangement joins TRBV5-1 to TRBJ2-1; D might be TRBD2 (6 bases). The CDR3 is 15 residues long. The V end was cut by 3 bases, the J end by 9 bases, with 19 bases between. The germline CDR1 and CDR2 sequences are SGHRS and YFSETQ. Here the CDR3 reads CASSYGGVVEVEQFF. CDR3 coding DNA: TGCGCCAGCAGCTACGGCGGGGTCGTAGAGGTTGAGCAGTTCTTC.

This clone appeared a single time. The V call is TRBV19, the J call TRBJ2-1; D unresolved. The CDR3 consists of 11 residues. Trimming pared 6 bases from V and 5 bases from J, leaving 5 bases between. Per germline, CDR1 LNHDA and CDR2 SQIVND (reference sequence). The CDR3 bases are TGTGCCAGTAGCTTTCACAATGAGCAGTTCTTC. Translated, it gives CASSFHNEQFF.

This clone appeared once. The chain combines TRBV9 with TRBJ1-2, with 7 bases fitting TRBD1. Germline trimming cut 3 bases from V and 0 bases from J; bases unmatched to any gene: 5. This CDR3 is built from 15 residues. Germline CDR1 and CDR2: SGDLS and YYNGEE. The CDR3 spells CASSGGGTANYGYTF. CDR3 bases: TGTGCCAGCAGCGGGGGCGGGACAGCTAACTATGGCTACACCTTC.

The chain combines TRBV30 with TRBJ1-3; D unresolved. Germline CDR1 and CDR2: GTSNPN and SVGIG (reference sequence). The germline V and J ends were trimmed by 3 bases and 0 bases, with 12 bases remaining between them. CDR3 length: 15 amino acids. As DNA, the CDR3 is TGTGCCTGGAGGGACGGACGCCGCTCTGGAAACACCATATATTTT. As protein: CAWRDGRRSGNTIYF.

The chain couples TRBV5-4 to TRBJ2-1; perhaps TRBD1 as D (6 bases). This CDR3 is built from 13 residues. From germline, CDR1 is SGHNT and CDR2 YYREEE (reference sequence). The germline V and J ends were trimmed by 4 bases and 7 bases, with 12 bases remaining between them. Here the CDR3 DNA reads TGTGCCAGCAGCCCAACAGGGACGAATGAGCAGTTCTTC. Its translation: CASSPTGTNEQFF.

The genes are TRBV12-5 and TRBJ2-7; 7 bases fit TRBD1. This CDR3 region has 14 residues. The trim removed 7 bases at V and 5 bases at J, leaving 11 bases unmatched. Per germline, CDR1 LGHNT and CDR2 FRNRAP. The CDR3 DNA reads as TGTGCTAGTGCCGAAGGGGGCCCCGGGAACGAGCAGTACTTC. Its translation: CASAEGGPGNEQYF.

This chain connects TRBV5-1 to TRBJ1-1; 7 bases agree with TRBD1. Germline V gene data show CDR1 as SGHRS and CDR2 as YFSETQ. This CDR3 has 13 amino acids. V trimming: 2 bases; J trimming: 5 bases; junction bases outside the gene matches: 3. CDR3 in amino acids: CASSFRGGTEAFF. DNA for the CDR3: TGCGCCAGCAGCTTCAGGGGGGGGACTGAAGCTTTCTTT.

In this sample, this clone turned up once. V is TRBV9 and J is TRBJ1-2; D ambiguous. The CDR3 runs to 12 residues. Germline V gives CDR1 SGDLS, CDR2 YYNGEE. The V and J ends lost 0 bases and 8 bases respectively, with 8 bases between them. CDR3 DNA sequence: TGTGCCAGCAGCGTAGGGTGGCAGGGCTACACCTTC. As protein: CASSVGWQGYTF.

The CDR3 nucleotides read TGTGCCAGCAGCGTAGGTTCGTCAGTTAACACCGGGGAGCTGTTTTTT. Amino acids: CASSVGSSVNTGELFF. The V and J genes are TRBV9 and TRBJ2-2, with unresolved D. The CDR3 is 16 amino acids. CDR1 is SGDLS, CDR2 YYNGEE, per germline. The V gene lost 0 bases and the J gene lost 2 bases, with 11 bases spanning the gap.

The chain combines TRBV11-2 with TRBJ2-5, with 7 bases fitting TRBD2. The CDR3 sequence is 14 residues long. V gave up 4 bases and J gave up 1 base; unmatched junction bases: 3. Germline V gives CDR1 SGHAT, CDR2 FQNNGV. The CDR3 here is CASSSERGQETQYF. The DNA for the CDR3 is TGTGCCAGCAGCTCTGAGCGGGGCCAAGAGACCCAGTACTTC.

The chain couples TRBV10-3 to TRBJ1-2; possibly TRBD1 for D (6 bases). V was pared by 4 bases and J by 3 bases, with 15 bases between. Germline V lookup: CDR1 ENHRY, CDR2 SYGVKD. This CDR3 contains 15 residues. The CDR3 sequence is CAISVALDSHYGYTF. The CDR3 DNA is TGTGCCATCAGTGTTGCGCTGGACAGCCACTATGGCTACACCTTC.

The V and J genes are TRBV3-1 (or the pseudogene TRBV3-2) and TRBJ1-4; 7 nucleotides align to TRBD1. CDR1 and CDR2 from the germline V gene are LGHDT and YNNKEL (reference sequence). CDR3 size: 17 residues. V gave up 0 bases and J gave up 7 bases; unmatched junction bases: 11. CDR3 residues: CASSQDRHRGGGEKLFF. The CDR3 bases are TGTGCCAGCAGCCAAGATCGTCACAGGGGAGGAGGTGAAAAACTGTTTTTT.

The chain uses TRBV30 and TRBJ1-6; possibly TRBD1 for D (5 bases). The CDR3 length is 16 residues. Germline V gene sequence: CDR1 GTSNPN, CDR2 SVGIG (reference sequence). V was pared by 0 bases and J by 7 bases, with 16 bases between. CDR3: CAWSVEGTPGNSPLHF. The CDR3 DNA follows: TGTGCCTGGAGTGTAGAGGGGACCCCAGGGAATTCACCCCTCCACTTT.

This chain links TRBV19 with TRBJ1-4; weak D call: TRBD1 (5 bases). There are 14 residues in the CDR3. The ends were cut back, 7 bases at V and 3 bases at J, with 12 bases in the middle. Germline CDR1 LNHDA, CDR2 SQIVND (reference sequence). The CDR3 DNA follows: TGTGCCAGTAATTCACAGGTTCCTAATGAAAAACTGTTTTTT. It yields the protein CASNSQVPNEKLFF.

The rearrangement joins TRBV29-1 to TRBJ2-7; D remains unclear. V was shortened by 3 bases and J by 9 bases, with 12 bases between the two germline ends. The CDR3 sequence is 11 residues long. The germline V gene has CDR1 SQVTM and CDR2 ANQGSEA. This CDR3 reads CSVDLSHGQYF. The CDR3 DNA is TGCAGCGTTGATTTGAGTCACGGGCAGTACTTC.

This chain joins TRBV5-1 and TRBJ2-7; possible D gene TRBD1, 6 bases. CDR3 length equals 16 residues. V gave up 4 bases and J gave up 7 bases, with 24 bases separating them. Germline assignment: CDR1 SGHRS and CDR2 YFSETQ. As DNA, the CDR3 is TGCGCCAGCAGCCCGGTGGGTTGGCAGGGGTCGAGGGAGCAGTACTTC. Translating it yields CASSPVGWQGSREQYF.

CDR3 in DNA: TGTGCCAGCAGTCACGCCGGGACAACGAACACCGGGGAGCTGTTTTTT. It translates to CASSHAGTTNTGELFF. The chain has TRBV27 and TRBJ2-2, with D possibly matching TRBD1 (6 bases). V lost 5 bases and J lost 0, with 13 bases in between. The CDR3 covers 16 residues. CDR1 is MNHEY, CDR2 SMNVEV, per germline (reference sequence).

CDR3 bases: TGTGCCAGCAGTTTATTGGTCCAGGGGGCTTGGGAGCAGTACTTC. As protein: CASSLLVQGAWEQYF. The rearrangement links TRBV28 to TRBJ2-7; TRBD1 agrees at 8 bases. The CDR3 length is 15 residues. In germline, CDR1 is MDHEN, CDR2 SYDVKM. Trimming removed 1 base from V and 7 bases from J; junction bases left unmatched: 9.

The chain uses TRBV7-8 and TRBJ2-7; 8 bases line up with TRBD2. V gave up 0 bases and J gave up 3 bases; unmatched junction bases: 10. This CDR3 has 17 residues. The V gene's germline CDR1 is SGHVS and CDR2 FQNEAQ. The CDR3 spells CASSLAYGAGALYEQYF. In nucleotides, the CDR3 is TGTGCCAGCAGCTTAGCGTATGGAGCGGGGGCCCTCTACGAGCAGTACTTC. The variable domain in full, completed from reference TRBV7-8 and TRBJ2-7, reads GAGVSQSPRYKVAKRGQDVALRCDPISGHVSLFWYQQALGQGPEFLTYFQNEAQLDKSGLPSDRFFAERPEGSVSTLKIQRTQQEDSAVYLCASSLAYGAGALYEQYFGPGTRLTVT.

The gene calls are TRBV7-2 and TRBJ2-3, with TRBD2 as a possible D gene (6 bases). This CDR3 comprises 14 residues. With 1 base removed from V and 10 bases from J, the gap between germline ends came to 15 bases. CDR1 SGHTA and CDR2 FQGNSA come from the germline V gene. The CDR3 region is CASSLEGSSGPQYF. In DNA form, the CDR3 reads TGTGCCAGCAGCTTAGAGGGTTCAAGCGGGCCGCAGTATTTT.

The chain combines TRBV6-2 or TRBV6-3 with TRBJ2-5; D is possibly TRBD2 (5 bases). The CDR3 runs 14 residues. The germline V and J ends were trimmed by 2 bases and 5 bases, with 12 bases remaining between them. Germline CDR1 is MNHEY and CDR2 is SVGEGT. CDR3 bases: TGTGCCAGCAGTTACGGGTGGGGAGCGGAGACCCAGTACTTC. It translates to CASSYGWGAETQYF.

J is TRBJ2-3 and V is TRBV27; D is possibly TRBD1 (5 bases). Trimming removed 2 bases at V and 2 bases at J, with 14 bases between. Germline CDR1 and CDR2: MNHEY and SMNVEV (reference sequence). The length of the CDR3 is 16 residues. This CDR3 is CASSLIRGKHTDTQYF. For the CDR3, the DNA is TGTGCCAGCAGTTTAATAAGGGGTAAACACACAGATACGCAGTATTTT.